Sequencing of this T cell receptor beta chain was carried out in a study of blood T cell repertoires in COVID-19. The overall study: Material from acute and convalescent COVID-19 was sourced from the United States, Italy and Spain.

With V trimmed by 6 bases and J by 4 bases, 3 bases remained unmatched. Germline lookup yields CDR1 MNHEY and CDR2 SVGAGI. The CDR3 has 12 amino acids. In this sample, this clone turned up once. In the same sample, other DNA sequences code for this CDR3. Individuals drawn from some 25 US areas were about 18 to 90 years old. Two negative PCRs, clearance, or symptom resolution characterized the recovered Cohort 3 donors. Libraries were prepared by immunoSEQ multiplex PCR; TCRdb keeps only in-frame clonotypes and omits some of them. Of over 250,000 clones in the sample, roughly nine tenths were seen once.

The rearrangement links TRBV6-5 to TRBJ2-7, with 7 bases lining up with TRBD1. The source is a man aged 55 to 69 who had recovered from COVID-19. The material sequenced was PBMCs or T cells enriched from blood (not recorded which). CDR3 in DNA: TGTGCCAGCAGACAGGGGAGTTACGAGCAGTACTTC. Protein product: CASRQGSYEQYF.